This T cell receptor (beta chain) was sequenced in a study of T cell responses to AZD1222 COVID-19 vaccine. Study-wide background: Samples with a second dose at about 4 or about 12 weeks were pooled together.

About this clone: What it recognizes is unknown.

Sequenced by immunoSEQ multiplex PCR; TCRdb stores in-frame clones only, minus some. Here the sample spans 170,000 or so clones, 75% to 95% being singletons. Broader study findings: Dominant at 160-218 and 743-854, vaccine-associated CD4 TCRs also spanned spike. Targeting of unmutated variant regions was reportedly seen in nearly half of spike-specific TCRs.

The V end lost 6 bases, the J end lost 1 base, and 15 bases lay between the germline ends. Germline-derived CDR1 and CDR2 are SGHVT and SQSDAQ. The CDR3 spans 15 residues. The chain joins TRBV7-4 to TRBJ1-1; D is perhaps TRBD1 (5 bases). The source was peripheral blood, collected on day 0 of AZD1222 vaccination. This receptor was identified in an adult in good health. In DNA, the CDR3 is TGTGCCAGCAGAATAAGGGTTCAGGGGAACACTGAAGCTTTCTTT. It translates to CASRIRVQGNTEAFF.